This entry lists 5 T cell receptor beta chains sequenced from one sample in a study of T cell responses to AZD1222 COVID-19 vaccine. The table came from immunoSEQ multiplex PCR; TCRdb's copy has only in-frame clones and leaves some out. Counted here are under 150,000 clones, approximately 90% occurring once; the ten biggest clones make up around 10%. This specimen consisted of peripheral blood, obtained on day 0 of MenACWY control vaccination. The receptors stem from an adult in good health.

V gene TRBV27 combines with J gene TRBJ2-5, with D unresolved. This CDR3 has 15 amino acids. Germline lookup yields CDR1 MNHEY and CDR2 SMNVEV (reference sequence). V was clipped by 5 bases and J by 0 bases, with 13 bases between them. The CDR3 DNA follows: TGTGCCAGCAGTGCAATGGACGGTTACCAAGAGACCCAGTACTTC. It translates to CASSAMDGYQETQYF.

V and J are TRBV24-1 and TRBJ1-5; no firm D call. Deletions cut 2 bases from V and 4 bases from J, with 5 bases between. Germline V gene data show CDR1 as KGHDR and CDR2 as SFDVKD. This CDR3 contains 13 residues. CDR3 DNA sequence: TGTGCCACCAGTGATTGGGGAAATCAGCCCCAGCATTTT. Its translation: CATSDWGNQPQHF.

The chain combines TRBV24-1 with TRBJ1-2; 9 bases fit TRBD1. The germline CDR1 and CDR2 sequences are KGHDR and SFDVKD. This CDR3 has 17 residues. The V segment lost 4 bases and the J segment 4 bases; nucleotides outside the gene matches: 12. In DNA, the CDR3 is TGTGCCACCAGTGACCCTGTGGAAGGGGACAGGGTCTATGGCTACACCTTC. Protein: CATSDPVEGDRVYGYTF.

The chain combines TRBV10-2 with TRBJ1-5, with D hard to call. Trimming took off 3 bases at V and 5 bases at J, with 8 bases between the two ends. This CDR3 comprises 13 residues. Germline-derived CDR1 and CDR2 are WSHSY and SAAADI. In DNA, the CDR3 is TGCGCCAGCAGTGACGGCAGGCATCAGCCCCAGCATTTT. Its protein is CASSDGRHQPQHF.

This chain links TRBV5-8 with TRBJ1-3; no clear D. Germline V gene sequence: CDR1 SGHTS, CDR2 YDEGEE. V lost 4 bases, J lost 3 bases, and 11 bases lay in between. This CDR3 is 14 amino acids long. The CDR3 DNA reads as TGTGCCAGCAGCGGTCGAATAATTGGAAACACCATATATTTT. Amino acid sequence: CASSGRIIGNTIYF.